A single sample gave rise to the 18 T cell receptor beta chains below, sequenced in a study of blood T cell repertoires in COVID-19. Generated by immunoSEQ multiplex PCR, the TCRdb table keeps only in-frame clones and is missing some. The data show around 270,000 clones, around 88% seen once. Sample: peripheral blood. The receptors come from a man aged 35-49 years with acute or convalescent COVID-19.

Turning to this clone: The junction departs from germline at one end; a sequencing error may be responsible. Here the CDR3 reads CASSELRDTEAFF. The CDR3 DNA reads as TGTGCCAGCAGTGAATTGAGGGACACAGAAGCTTTCTTT. This chain joins TRBV6-1 and TRBJ1-1; D possibly corresponds to TRBD1 (6 bases). The CDR3 spans 13 residues. Germline CDR1 reads MNHNS; CDR2 reads SASEGT.

This chain joins TRBV6-5 and TRBJ2-7, with 7 bases identical to TRBD2. The CDR3 consists of 14 residues. The J segment lost 2 bases and the V segment lost 10 bases, leaving 11 bases of the junction unmatched. CDR1 is MNHEY and CDR2 is SVGAGI in the germline V gene. This CDR3 reads CATLRAGVPYEQYF. CDR3 DNA: TGTGCCACCCTCCGGGCGGGGGTACCCTACGAGCAGTACTTC.

This chain uses TRBV9 with TRBJ1-1; 7 positions match TRBD1. V was pared by 3 bases and J by 0 bases, with 8 bases of the junction left unmatched. The CDR3 sequence is 16 residues long. Germline V CDR1 and CDR2: SGDLS, YYNGEE. CDR3 DNA: TGTGCCAGCAGCGAAGGGACAGAAGAAATGAACACTGAAGCTTTCTTT. Residues: CASSEGTEEMNTEAFF.

The chain links TRBV11-2 to TRBJ1-3; possible D gene TRBD1, 6 bases. The CDR3 spans 15 residues. The V end lost 5 bases, the J end lost 4 bases, and 15 bases lay between the germline ends. Germline V gene lookup returns CDR1 SGHAT and CDR2 FQNNGV. The CDR3 sequence: CASSPSGGTGNTIYF. The CDR3, as DNA: TGTGCCAGCAGCCCCTCGGGGGGGACAGGAAACACCATATATTTT. The full variable domain, its missing parts supplied by reference TRBV11-2 and TRBJ1-3, is EAGVAQSPRYKIIEKRQSVAFWCNPISGHATLYWYQQILGQGPKLLIQFQNNGVVDDSQLPKDRFSAERLKGVDSTLKIQPAKLEDSAVYLCASSPSGGTGNTIYFGEGSWLTVV.

The chain carries TRBV18 and TRBJ1-3; D ambiguous. CDR1 and CDR2 (germline): KGHSH, LQKENI. The V end lost 3 bases, the J end lost 1 base, and 16 bases lay between the germline ends. There are 17 residues in the CDR3. The chain's CDR3 is CASSPTTVTVSGNTIYF. For the CDR3, the DNA is TGTGCCAGCTCACCTACCACCGTTACAGTATCTGGAAACACCATATATTTT.

This sequence joins TRBV2 and TRBJ2-7; 8 bases match TRBD1. The V and J ends lost 6 bases and 0 bases, in that order; junction bases with no gene match: 1. The CDR3 covers 13 residues. CDR1 and CDR2 (germline): SNHLY, FYNNEI. DNA for the CDR3: TGTGCCAGCAGGGACAGGGACTCCTACGAGCAGTACTTC. Translated: CASRDRDSYEQYF. Together with reference TRBV2 and TRBJ2-7, the CDR3 gives the full variable domain: EPEVTQTPSHQVTQMGQEVILRCVPISNHLYFYWYRQILGQKVEFLVSFYNNEISEKSEIFDDQFSVERPDGSNFTLKIRSTKLEDSAMYFCASRDRDSYEQYFGPGTRLTVT.

CDR3 residues: CASSRDRDPHSYNEQFF. CDR3 nucleotide sequence: TGTGCCAGCAGCAGGGACAGGGACCCCCACTCCTACAATGAGCAGTTCTTC. V gene TRBV21-1 combines with J gene TRBJ2-1; the table's D gene call, TRBD1, was not cross checked with the DNA. TRBV21-1 is a pseudogene locus. The CDR3 runs 17 residues.

J is TRBJ1-4 and V is TRBV27; 7 nucleotides agree with TRBD1. Germline CDR1 and CDR2: MNHEY and SMNVEV (reference sequence). The length of the CDR3 is 16 residues. V lost 6 bases, J lost 0 bases, and 7 bases stayed unmatched. The CDR3 coding sequence is TGTGCCAGCAGCAGACAGGGAGTCGCAACTAATGAAAAACTGTTTTTT. This translates into CASSRQGVATNEKLFF.

V is TRBV7-6 and J is TRBJ2-3; TRBD1 agrees at 8 bases. The V gene end was trimmed by 2 bases and the J gene end by 4 bases; junction bases not matched to a gene: 11. The germline V gene encodes CDR1 SGHVS and CDR2 FNYEAQ. This CDR3 region has 17 residues. The CDR3 here is CASSLSRQGIGADTQYF. As DNA, the CDR3 is TGTGCCAGCAGCTTAAGCCGACAGGGGATAGGTGCAGATACGCAGTATTTT.

CDR3 amino acids: CASTDSYGYTF. The CDR3 DNA reads TGTGCCAGCACCGACAGCTATGGCTACACCTTC. J is TRBJ1-2 and V is TRBV6-6; D might be TRBD1 (5 bases). The CDR3 consists of 11 residues. Per the germline V gene, CDR1 is MNHNY and CDR2 is SVGAGI (reference sequence). Trimming removed 7 bases from V and 4 bases from J, with 7 bases in between.

The V gene is TRBV4-1, the J gene TRBJ1-6; TRBD1 might be the D (5 bases). V lost 0 bases, J lost 7 bases, and 13 bases lay in between. The CDR3 is made up of 16 amino acids. Germline V gene sequence: CDR1 MGHRA, CDR2 YSYEKL. The CDR3 DNA follows: TGCGCCAGCAGCCAAGATGCAGGGTGGTACAATTCACCCCTCCACTTT. This codes for CASSQDAGWYNSPLHF.

This chain links TRBV6-4 with TRBJ2-1; 11 bases line up with TRBD2. The trim removed 3 bases at V and 2 bases at J, leaving 12 bases unmatched. The CDR3 totals 19 residues. Germline values: CDR1 MRHNA, CDR2 SNTAGT. The CDR3 is CASSEGLAGRGFAYNEQFF. The CDR3 region has the DNA TGTGCCAGCAGTGAAGGACTAGCGGGTAGGGGTTTCGCCTACAATGAGCAGTTCTTC.

This chain joins TRBV18 and TRBJ1-1; 9 bases line up with TRBD1. Germline V gene data show CDR1 as KGHSH and CDR2 as LQKENI. The CDR3 sequence is 16 residues long. The V gene end was trimmed by 2 bases and the J gene end by 2 bases; junction bases not matched to a gene: 6. CDR3 nucleotide sequence: TGTGCCAGCTCACCAACCGGGACAGGGTCCAACACTGAAGCTTTCTTT. It codes for CASSPTGTGSNTEAFF.

This clone was observed a single time. The CDR3 DNA sequence: TGTGCCAGTAGTGTGACTATGTTGAGGCCGGAGCATTTT. Translated: CASSVTMLRPEHF. The V call is TRBV19, the J call TRBJ1-5; D is unclear. Germline V lookup: CDR1 LNHDA, CDR2 SQIVND (reference sequence). The CDR3 sequence is 13 residues long. With 5 bases removed from V and 14 bases from J, the gap between germline ends came to 19 bases.

The J gene is TRBJ1-2, the V gene TRBV6-1; 9 positions match TRBD1. CDR1 and CDR2 from the germline V gene are MNHNS and SASEGT. The CDR3 totals 16 residues. J gave up 8 bases and V 2 bases, and 12 bases lay outside the gene matches. The CDR3 bases are TGTGCCAGCAGTGAATTTGTTTATGGGACAGGGAGCGGCTACACCTTC. Protein product: CASSEFVYGTGSGYTF.

CDR3 sequence (DNA): TGTGCCATCAGTGAACAGGGTAACTATGGCTACACCTTC. This sequence encodes CAISEQGNYGYTF. The chain joins TRBV10-3 to TRBJ1-2; D perhaps matches TRBD1 (6 bases). The V end was cut by 3 bases, the J end by 1 base, with 6 bases between. This CDR3 is 13 amino acids long. The germline gives CDR1 ENHRY, CDR2 SYGVKD.

Points on this clone: Other DNA sequences of this sample code for an identical CDR3. The J gene is TRBJ1-2, the V gene TRBV5-6; D perhaps matches TRBD1 (5 bases). From germline, CDR1 is SGHDT and CDR2 YYEEEE. The CDR3 totals 13 residues. V was pared by 4 bases and J by 2 bases, with 9 bases between. The CDR3 bases are TGTGCCAGCAGCCCCGGGGGAAACTATGGCTACACCTTC. This encodes CASSPGGNYGYTF.

The chain has TRBV15 and TRBJ2-5; the D is unclear. Germline lookup yields CDR1 LNHNV and CDR2 YYDKDF (reference sequence). Trimming took off 1 base at V and 2 bases at J, with 8 bases between the two ends. The CDR3 is 14 residues long. The DNA of the CDR3 is TGTGCCACCAGCAGAGGAGGATCGCAAGAGACCCAGTACTTC. Encoded protein: CATSRGGSQETQYF.